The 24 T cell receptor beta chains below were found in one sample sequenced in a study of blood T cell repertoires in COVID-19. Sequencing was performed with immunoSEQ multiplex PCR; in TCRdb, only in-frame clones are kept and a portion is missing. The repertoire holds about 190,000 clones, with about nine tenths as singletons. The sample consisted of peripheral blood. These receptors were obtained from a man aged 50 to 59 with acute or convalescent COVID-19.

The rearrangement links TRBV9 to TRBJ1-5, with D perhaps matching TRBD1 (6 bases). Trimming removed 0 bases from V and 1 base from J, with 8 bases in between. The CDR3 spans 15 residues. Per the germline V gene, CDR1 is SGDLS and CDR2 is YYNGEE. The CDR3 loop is CASSVGGQSNQPQHF. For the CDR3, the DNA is TGTGCCAGCAGCGTAGGGGGGCAGAGCAATCAGCCCCAGCATTTT.

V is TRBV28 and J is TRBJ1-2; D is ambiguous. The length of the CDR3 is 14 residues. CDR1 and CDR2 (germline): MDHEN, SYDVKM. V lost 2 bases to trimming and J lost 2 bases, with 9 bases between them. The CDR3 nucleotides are TGTGCCAGCAGTTTAGACTTTAGCAACTATGGCTACACCTTC. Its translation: CASSLDFSNYGYTF.

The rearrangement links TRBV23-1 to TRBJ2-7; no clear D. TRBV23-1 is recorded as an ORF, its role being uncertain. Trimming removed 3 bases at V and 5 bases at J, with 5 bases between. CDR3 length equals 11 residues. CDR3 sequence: CASSQENEQYV. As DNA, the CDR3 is TGCGCCAGCAGTCAGGAGAACGAGCAGTACGTC.

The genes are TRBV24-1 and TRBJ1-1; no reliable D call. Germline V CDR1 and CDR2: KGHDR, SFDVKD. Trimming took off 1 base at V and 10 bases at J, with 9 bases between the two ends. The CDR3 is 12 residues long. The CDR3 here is CATSDFRAGAFF. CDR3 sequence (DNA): TGTGCCACCAGTGATTTTAGGGCGGGAGCTTTCTTT.

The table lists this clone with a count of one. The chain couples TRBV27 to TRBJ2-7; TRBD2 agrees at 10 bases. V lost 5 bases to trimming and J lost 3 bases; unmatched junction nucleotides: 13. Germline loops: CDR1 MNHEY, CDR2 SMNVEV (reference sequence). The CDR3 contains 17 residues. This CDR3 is CASSTRRASGSVYEQYF. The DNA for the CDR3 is TGTGCCAGCAGTACACGCAGGGCTAGCGGGAGTGTCTACGAGCAGTACTTC.

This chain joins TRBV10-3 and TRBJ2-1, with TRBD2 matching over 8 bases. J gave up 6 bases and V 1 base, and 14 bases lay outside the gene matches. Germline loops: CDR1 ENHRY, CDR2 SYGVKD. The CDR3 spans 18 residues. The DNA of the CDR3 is TGTGCCATCAGTGAGTTTTCCCGCCCGGGGGGGCGGGTCAATGAGCAGTTCTTC. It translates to CAISEFSRPGGRVNEQFF.

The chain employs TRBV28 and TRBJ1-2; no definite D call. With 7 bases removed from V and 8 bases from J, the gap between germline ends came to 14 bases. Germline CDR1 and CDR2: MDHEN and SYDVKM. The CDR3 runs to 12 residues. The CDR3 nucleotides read TGTGCCAGCATCCGGGATCCGGGCGGCTACACCTTC. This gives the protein CASIRDPGGYTF.

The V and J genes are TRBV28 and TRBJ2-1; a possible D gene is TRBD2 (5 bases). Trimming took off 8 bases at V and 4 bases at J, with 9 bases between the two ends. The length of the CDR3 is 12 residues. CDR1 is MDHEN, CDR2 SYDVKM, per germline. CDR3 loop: CASGLRYNEQFF. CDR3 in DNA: TGTGCCAGCGGACTCCGGTACAATGAGCAGTTCTTC. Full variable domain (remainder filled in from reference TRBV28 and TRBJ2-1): DVKVTQSSRYLVKRTGEKVFLECVQDMDHENMFWYRQDPGLGLRLIYFSYDVKMKEKGDIPEGYSVSREKKERFSLILESASTNQTSMYLCASGLRYNEQFFGPGTRLTVL.

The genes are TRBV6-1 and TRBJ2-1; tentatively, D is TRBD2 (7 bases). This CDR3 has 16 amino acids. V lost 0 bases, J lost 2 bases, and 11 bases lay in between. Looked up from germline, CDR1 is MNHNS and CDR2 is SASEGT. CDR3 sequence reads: CASSEAGGTTYNEQFF. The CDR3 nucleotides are TGTGCCAGCAGTGAAGCCGGGGGGACAACCTACAATGAGCAGTTCTTC.

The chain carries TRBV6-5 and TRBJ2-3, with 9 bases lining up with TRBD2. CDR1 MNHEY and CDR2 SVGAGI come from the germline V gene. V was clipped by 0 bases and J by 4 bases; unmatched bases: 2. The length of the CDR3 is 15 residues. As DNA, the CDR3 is TGTGCCAGCAGTTACTCGGGACTAGCCCCAGATACGCAGTATTTT. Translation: CASSYSGLAPDTQYF.

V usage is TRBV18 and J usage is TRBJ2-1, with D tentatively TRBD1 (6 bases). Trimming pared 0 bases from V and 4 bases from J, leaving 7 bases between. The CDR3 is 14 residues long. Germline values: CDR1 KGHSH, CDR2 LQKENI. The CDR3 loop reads CASSPPTGYNEQFF. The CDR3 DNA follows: TGTGCCAGCTCACCACCGACAGGATACAATGAGCAGTTCTTC. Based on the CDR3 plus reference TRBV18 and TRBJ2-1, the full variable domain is NAGVMQNPRHLVRRRGQEARLRCSPMKGHSHVYWYRQLPEEGLKFMVYLQKENIIDESGMPKERFSAEFPKEGPSILRIQQVVRGDSAAYFCASSPPTGYNEQFFGPGTRLTVL.

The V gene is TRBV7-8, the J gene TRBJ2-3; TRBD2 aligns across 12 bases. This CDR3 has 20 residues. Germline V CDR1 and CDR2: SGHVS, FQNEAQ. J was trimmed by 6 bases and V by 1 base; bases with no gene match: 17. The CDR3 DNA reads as TGTGCCAGCAGCTTAGGCCTCCCACTAGCGGGGGGCTCTTTAGAGGATACGCAGTATTTT. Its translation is CASSLGLPLAGGSLEDTQYF.

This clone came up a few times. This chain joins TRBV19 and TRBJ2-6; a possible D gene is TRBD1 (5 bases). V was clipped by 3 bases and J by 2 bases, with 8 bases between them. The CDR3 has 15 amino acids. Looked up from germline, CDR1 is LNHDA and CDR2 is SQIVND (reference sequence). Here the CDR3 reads CASSILDTGANVLTF. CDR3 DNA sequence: TGTGCCAGTAGTATCCTGGACACTGGGGCCAACGTCCTGACTTTC.

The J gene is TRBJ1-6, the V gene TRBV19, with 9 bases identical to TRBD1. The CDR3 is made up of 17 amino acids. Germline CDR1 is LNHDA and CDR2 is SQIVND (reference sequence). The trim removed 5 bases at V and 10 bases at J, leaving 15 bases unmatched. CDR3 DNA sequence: TGTGCCAGTAGTCAGTTCCCGGGACAGGGAATCGGATCACCCCTCCACTTT. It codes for CASSQFPGQGIGSPLHF.

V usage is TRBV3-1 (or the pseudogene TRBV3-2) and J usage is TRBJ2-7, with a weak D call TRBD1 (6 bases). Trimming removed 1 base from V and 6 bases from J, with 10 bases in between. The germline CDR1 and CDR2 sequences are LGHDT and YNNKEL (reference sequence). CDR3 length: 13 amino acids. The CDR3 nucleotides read TGTGCCAGCAGCCAAGGGAGCAGGGGCGAGCAGTACTTC. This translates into CASSQGSRGEQYF.

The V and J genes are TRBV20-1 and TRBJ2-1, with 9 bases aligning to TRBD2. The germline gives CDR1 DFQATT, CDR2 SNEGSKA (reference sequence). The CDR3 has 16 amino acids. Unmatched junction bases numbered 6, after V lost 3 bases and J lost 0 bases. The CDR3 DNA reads TGCAGTGCTAGTTCCAGCGGGGGGAGCTCCTACAATGAGCAGTTCTTC. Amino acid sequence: CSASSSGGSSYNEQFF.

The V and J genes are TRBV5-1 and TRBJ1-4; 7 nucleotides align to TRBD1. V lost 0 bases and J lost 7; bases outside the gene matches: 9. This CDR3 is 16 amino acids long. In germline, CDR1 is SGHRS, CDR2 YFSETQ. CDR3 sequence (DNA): TGCGCCAGCAGCTTGGGGACAGGCCAGGAGCGTGAAAAACTGTTTTTT. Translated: CASSLGTGQEREKLFF.

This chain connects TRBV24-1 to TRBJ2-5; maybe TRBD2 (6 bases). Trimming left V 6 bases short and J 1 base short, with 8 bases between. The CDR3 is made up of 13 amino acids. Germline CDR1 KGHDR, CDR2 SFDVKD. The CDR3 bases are TGTGCCACCAGTAGTAGCGGCCAAGAGACCCAGTACTTC. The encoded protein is CATSSSGQETQYF.

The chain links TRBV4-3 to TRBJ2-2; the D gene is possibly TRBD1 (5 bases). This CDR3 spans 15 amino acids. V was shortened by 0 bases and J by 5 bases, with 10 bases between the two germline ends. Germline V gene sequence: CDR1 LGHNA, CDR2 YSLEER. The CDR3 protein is CASSQDRQGTGELFF. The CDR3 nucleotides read TGCGCCAGCAGCCAAGATAGGCAGGGTACCGGGGAGCTGTTTTTT.

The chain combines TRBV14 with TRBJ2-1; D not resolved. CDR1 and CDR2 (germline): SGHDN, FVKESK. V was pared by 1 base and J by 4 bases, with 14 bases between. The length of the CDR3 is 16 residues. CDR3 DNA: TGTGCCAGCAGCCAAGTTCAGCGCCTCCATTACAATGAGCAGTTCTTC. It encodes CASSQVQRLHYNEQFF.

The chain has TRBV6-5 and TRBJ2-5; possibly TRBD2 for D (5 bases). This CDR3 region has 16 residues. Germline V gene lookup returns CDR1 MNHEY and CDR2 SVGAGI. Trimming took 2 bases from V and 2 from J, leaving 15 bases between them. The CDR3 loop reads CASSYGLASLQETQYF. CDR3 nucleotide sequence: TGTGCCAGCAGTTACGGGCTAGCTTCTCTTCAAGAGACCCAGTACTTC.

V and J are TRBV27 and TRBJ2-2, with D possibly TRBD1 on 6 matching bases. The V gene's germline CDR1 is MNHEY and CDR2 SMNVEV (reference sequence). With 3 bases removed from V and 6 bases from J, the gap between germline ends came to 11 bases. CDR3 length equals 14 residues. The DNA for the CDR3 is TGTGCCAGCAGTTTGGGACAACGCGCCGGGGAGCTGTTTTTT. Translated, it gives CASSLGQRAGELFF.

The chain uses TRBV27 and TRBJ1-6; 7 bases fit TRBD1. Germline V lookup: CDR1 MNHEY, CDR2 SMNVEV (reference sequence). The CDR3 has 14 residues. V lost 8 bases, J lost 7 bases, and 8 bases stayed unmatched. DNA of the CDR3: TGTGCCAGCGCAAATACAGGGGTCAATTCACCCCTCCACTTT. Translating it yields CASANTGVNSPLHF.

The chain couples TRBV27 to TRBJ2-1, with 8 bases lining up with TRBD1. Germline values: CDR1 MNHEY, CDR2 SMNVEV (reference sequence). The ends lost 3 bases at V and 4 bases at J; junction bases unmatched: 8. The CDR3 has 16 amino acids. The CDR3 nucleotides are TGTGCCAGCAGTTTTTTGGGACAGGCCTATTACAATGAGCAGTTCTTC. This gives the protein CASSFLGQAYYNEQFF.